This section outlines one T cell receptor (beta chain) sequence together with its context. At one end the junction does not follow the germline gene, possibly because of a read error. This record belongs to a study of blood T cell repertoires in COVID-19. This CDR3 spans 11 amino acids. The V gene's germline CDR1 is DFQATT and CDR2 SNEGSKA (reference sequence). Profiled with immunoSEQ multiplex PCR; TCRdb holds only in-frame clones, not every one. The table records 150,000 to 200,000 clones, about 83% of them present only once. The sequencing input was peripheral blood. The source of this sequence is a man aged 18 to 35 with active or convalescent COVID-19. The chain is built from TRBV20-1 and TRBJ2-1; a possible D gene is TRBD1 (6 bases). Here the CDR3 reads CSSRQAHEQFF. Here the CDR3 DNA reads TGCAGTTCTAGACAGGCCCATGAGCAGTTCTTC.